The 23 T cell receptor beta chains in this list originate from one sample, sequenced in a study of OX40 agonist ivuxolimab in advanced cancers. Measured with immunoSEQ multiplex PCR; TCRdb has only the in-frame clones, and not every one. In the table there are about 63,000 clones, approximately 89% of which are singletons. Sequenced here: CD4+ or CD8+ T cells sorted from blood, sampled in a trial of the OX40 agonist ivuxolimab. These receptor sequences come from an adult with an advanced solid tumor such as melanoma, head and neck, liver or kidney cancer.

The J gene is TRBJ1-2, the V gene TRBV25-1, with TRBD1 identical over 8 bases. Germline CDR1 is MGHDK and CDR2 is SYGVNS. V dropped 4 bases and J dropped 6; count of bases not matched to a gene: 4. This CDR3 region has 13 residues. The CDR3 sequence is CASSGDRRDGYTF. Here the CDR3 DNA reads TGTGCCAGCAGTGGGGACAGGAGAGATGGCTACACCTTC.

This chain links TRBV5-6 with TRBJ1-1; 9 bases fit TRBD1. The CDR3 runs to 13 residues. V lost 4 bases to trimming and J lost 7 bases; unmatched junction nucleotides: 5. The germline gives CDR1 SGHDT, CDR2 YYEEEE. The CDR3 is CASSHRGLGEAFF. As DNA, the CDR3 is TGTGCCAGCAGCCACAGGGGGCTCGGTGAAGCTTTCTTT.

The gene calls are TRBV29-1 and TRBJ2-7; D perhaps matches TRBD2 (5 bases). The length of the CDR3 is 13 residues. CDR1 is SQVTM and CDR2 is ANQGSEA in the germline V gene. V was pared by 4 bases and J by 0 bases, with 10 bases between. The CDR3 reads CSVVYGNSYEQYF. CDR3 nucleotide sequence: TGCAGCGTTGTATACGGGAACTCCTACGAGCAGTACTTC.

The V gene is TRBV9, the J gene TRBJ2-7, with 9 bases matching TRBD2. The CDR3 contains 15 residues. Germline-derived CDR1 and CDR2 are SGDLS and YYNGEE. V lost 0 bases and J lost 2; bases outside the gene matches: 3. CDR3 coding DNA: TGTGCCAGCAGCGTAGACGGCGGGGGGGCCTACGAGCAGTACTTC. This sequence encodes CASSVDGGGAYEQYF.

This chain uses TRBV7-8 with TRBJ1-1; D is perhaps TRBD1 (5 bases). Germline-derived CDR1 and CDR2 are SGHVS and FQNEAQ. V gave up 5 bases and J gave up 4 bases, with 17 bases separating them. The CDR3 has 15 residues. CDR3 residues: CASSLQTASSTEAFF. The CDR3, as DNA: TGTGCCAGCAGCCTCCAGACAGCCTCGAGCACTGAAGCTTTCTTT.

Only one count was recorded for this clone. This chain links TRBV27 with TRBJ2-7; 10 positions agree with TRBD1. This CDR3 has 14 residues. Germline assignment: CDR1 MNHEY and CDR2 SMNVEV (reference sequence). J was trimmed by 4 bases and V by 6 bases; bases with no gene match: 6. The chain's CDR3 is CASSMGQGTYEQYF. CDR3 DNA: TGTGCCAGCAGCATGGGACAGGGGACGTACGAGCAGTACTTC.

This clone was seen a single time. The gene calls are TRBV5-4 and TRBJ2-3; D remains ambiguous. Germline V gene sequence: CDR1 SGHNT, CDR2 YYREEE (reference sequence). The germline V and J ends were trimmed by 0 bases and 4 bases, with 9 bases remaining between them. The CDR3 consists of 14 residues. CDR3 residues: CASSLGSGPDTQYF. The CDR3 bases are TGTGCCAGCAGCTTGGGGTCCGGTCCAGATACGCAGTATTTT.

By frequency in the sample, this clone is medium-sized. CDR3 nucleotides: TGTGCCAGTAGTATAGTTAGCCTAGATACGCAGTATTTT. Residues: CASSIVSLDTQYF. The rearrangement links TRBV19 to TRBJ2-3; D is unresolved. The CDR3 length is 13 residues. Germline V gene data show CDR1 as LNHDA and CDR2 as SQIVND (reference sequence). V lost 1 base and J lost 5, with 7 bases in between.

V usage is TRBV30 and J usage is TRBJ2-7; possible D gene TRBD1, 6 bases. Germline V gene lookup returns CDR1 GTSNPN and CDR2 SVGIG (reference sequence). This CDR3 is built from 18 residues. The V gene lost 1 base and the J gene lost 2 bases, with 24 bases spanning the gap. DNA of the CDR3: TGTGCCTGGAGTGAAACAGGGATGGGTCTTCCTACGACCTACGAGCAGTACTTC. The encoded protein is CAWSETGMGLPTTYEQYF.

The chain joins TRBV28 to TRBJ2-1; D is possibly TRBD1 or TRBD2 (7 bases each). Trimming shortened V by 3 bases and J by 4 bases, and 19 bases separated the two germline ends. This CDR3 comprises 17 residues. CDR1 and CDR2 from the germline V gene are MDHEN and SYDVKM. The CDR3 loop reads CASSFILQGGEYNEQFF. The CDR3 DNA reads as TGTGCCAGCAGTTTCATACTCCAGGGGGGGGAGTACAATGAGCAGTTCTTC.

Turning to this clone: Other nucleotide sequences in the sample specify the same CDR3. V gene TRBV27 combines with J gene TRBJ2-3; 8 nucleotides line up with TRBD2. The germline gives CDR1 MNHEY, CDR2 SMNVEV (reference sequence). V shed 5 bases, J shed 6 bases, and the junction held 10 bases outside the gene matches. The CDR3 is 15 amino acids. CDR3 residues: CASSETSGSGDTQYF. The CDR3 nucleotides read TGTGCCAGCAGTGAGACCAGCGGGAGTGGCGATACGCAGTATTTT.

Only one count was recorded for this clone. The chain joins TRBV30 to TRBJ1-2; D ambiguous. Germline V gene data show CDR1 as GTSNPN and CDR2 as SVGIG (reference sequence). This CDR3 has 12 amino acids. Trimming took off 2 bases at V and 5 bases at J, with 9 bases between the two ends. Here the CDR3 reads CAWSYTKYGYTF. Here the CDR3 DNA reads TGTGCCTGGAGTTACACCAAGTATGGCTACACCTTC.

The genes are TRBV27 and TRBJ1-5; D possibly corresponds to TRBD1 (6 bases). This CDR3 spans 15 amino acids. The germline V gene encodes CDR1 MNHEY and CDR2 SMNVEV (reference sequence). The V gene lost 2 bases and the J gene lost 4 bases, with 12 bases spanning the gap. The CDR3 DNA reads TGTGCCAGCAGTTTAGCCGGACAGAGTAATCAGCCCCAGCATTTT. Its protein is CASSLAGQSNQPQHF.

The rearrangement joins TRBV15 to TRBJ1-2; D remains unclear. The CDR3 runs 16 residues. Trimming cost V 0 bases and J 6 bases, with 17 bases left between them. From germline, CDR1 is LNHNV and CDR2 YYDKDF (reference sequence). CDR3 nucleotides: TGTGCCACCAGCAGAGATGGAGTAGCTCGGGATAATGGCTACACCTTC. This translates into CATSRDGVARDNGYTF.

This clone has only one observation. DNA for the CDR3: TGTGCCAGCAGTGAACCCAGGGACAGGGGTTCCGAGCAGTACTTC. Amino acid sequence: CASSEPRDRGSEQYF. This chain links TRBV2 with TRBJ2-7, with 10 bases identical to TRBD1. V dropped 2 bases and J dropped 6; count of bases not matched to a gene: 7. The V gene's germline CDR1 is SNHLY and CDR2 FYNNEI. This CDR3 contains 15 residues.

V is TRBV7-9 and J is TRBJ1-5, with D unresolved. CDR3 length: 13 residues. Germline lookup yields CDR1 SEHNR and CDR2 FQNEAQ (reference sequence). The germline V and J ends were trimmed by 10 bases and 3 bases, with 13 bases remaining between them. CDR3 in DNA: TGTGCCACTACGGACGAGGACAATCAGCCCCAGCATTTT. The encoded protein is CATTDEDNQPQHF.

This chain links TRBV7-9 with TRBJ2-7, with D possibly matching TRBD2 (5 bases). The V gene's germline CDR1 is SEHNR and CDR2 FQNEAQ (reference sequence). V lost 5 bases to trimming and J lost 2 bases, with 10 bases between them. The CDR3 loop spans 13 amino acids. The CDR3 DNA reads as TGTGCCAGCAGCCTGGTGAGGGCCTACGAGCAGTACTTC. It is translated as CASSLVRAYEQYF.

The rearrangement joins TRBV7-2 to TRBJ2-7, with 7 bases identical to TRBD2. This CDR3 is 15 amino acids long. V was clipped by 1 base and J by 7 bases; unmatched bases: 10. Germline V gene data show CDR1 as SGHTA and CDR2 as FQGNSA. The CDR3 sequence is CASSLDTGGPLEQYF. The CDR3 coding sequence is TGTGCCAGCAGCTTAGACACGGGAGGCCCCCTGGAGCAGTACTTC.

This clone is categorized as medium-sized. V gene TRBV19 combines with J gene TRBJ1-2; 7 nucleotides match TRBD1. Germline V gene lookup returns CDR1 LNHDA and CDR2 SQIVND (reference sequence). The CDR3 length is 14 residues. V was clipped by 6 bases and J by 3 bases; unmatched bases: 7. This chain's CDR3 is CASRTGTVYYGYTF. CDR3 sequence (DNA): TGTGCCAGTAGAACCGGGACAGTGTACTATGGCTACACCTTC.

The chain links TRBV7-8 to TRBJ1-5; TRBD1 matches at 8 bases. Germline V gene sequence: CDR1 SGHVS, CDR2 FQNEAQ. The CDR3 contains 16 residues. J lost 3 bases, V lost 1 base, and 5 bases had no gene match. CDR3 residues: CASSLEPTGVNQPQHF. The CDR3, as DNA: TGTGCCAGCAGCTTAGAGCCGACAGGGGTCAATCAGCCCCAGCATTTT.

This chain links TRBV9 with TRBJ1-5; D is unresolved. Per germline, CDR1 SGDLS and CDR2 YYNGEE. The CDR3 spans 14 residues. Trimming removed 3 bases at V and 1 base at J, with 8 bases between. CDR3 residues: CASSEEGSNQPQHF. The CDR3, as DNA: TGTGCCAGCAGCGAAGAAGGGAGCAATCAGCCCCAGCATTTT. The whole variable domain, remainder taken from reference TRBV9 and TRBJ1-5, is DSGVTQTPKHLITATGQRVTLRCSPRSGDLSVYWYQQSLDQGLQFLIQYYNGEERAKGNILERFSAQQFPDLHSELNLSSLELGDSALYFCASSEEGSNQPQHFGDGTRLSIL.

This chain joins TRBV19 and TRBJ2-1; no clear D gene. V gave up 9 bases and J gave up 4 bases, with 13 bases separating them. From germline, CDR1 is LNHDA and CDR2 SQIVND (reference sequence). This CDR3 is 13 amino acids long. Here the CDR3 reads CASHIYKYNEQFF. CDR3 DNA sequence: TGTGCCAGCCACATCTATAAATACAATGAGCAGTTCTTC. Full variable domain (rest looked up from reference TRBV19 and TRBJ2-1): DGGITQSPKYLFRKEGQNVTLSCEQNLNHDAMYWYRQDPGQGLRLIYYSQIVNDFQKGDIAEGYSVSREKKESFPLTVTSAQKNPTAFYLCASHIYKYNEQFFGPGTRLTVL.

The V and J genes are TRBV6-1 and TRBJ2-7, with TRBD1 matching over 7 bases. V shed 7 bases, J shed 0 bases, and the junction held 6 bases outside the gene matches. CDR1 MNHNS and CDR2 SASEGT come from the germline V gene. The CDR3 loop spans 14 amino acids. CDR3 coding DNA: TGTGCCAGCAACCGCAGGGGGTCCTCCTACGAGCAGTACTTC. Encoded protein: CASNRRGSSYEQYF.